One sample yielded the 30 T cell receptor beta chains listed below, sequenced in a study of regulatory T cells in long-lasting Graves disease. Researchers made TCR beta libraries by using iRepertoire HTBI primers and running Arm-PCR on CDR3 regions. From the multiplex PCR reads, TCRdb called clonotypes with MiXCR, one entry per CDR3 protein. The sample holds about 460,000 distinct CDR3 sequences; less than 15% are singletons and the top ten take over 15%. Described time point: newly diagnosed GD, antithyroid drugs for less than 3 months. From RNA extracted from PBMCs, the TCR library was made. These records were also assigned to another study, of T cells in Graves' hyperthyroidism and ophthalmopathy.

Sequenced material: peripheral blood mononuclear cells (PBMCs), taken at new diagnosis, from a patient treated with antithyroid drugs. These receptors all stem from a woman in her forties or fifties with Graves disease.

This clonotype came up a few times. The chain joins TRBV28 to TRBJ1-5; D is unresolved. The CDR3 covers 13 residues. V was clipped by 8 bases and J by 4 bases, with 12 bases between them. From germline, CDR1 is MDHEN and CDR2 SYDVKM. CDR3 amino acids: CASASQVNQPQHF. CDR3 coding DNA: TGTGCCAGCGCAAGCCAAGTAAATCAGCCCCAGCATTTT. Based on the CDR3 plus reference TRBV28 and TRBJ1-5, the full variable domain is DVKVTQSSRYLVKRTGEKVFLECVQDMDHENMFWYRQDPGLGLRLIYFSYDVKMKEKGDIPEGYSVSREKKERFSLILESASTNQTSMYLCASASQVNQPQHFGDGTRLSIL.

The chain joins TRBV27 to TRBJ1-5; possibly TRBD1 for D (5 bases). CDR3 length: 15 residues. Trimming stripped 0 bases from V and 7 bases from J, with 13 bases between. CDR1 is MNHEY and CDR2 is SMNVEV in the germline V gene (reference sequence). Here the CDR3 reads CASSLSGGWWQPQHF. CDR3 in DNA: TGTGCCAGCAGTTTATCGGGGGGTTGGTGGCAGCCCCAGCATTTT.

This clonotype was counted many times. This chain joins TRBV5-1 and TRBJ1-1; D is undetermined. V was pared by 0 bases and J by 4 bases, with 7 bases between. The CDR3 has 13 amino acids. Germline CDR1 and CDR2: SGHRS and YFSETQ. The CDR3 nucleotides read TGCGCCAGCAGCTTGGTGGGATTCACTGAAGCTTTCTTT. This sequence encodes CASSLVGFTEAFF.

This clonotype occurred many times. The gene calls are TRBV10-3 and TRBJ1-6, with D possibly TRBD1 on 6 matching bases. Germline V lookup: CDR1 ENHRY, CDR2 SYGVKD. The CDR3 length is 16 residues. Trimming removed 10 bases at V and 1 base at J, with 17 bases between. The CDR3: CATLEGGGSYNSPLHF. The CDR3 nucleotides read TGTGCCACCCTCGAGGGAGGGGGATCCTATAATTCACCCCTCCACTTT.

This clonotype was counted many times. The chain employs TRBV3-1 and TRBJ2-7; D possibly uses TRBD1 or TRBD2 (5 bases each). Between the trimmed V and J ends, which lost 0 bases and 5 bases, there was a span of 14 bases. Germline CDR1 is LGHDT and CDR2 is YNNKEL (reference sequence). The CDR3 consists of 15 residues. CDR3 in amino acids: CASSQEPGRIDEQYF. CDR3 nucleotide sequence: TGTGCCAGCAGCCAAGAACCAGGGAGAATCGACGAGCAGTACTTC.

In its sample, this clonotype was seen many times. V is TRBV6-1 and J is TRBJ2-3, with TRBD1 as a possible D gene (6 bases). Germline V gene lookup returns CDR1 MNHNS and CDR2 SASEGT. V gave up 5 bases and J gave up 6 bases, with 12 bases separating them. The CDR3 has 13 residues. The DNA for the CDR3 is TGTGCCAGCAGTATAACAGGGTTGGATACGCAGTATTTT. Protein: CASSITGLDTQYF.

This clonotype came up many times. The chain carries TRBV12-3 or TRBV12-4 and TRBJ2-2; D is undetermined. This CDR3 spans 16 amino acids. V was clipped by 2 bases and J by 1 base, with 11 bases between them. The CDR3 reads CASSLLGLGNTGELFF. The CDR3 DNA follows: TGTGCCAGCAGTTTACTCGGCTTGGGGAACACCGGGGAGCTGTTTTTT.

In its sample, this clonotype was seen many times. For the CDR3, the DNA is TGTGCCAGCAGTAGGGTCCAGCAGGGGGCTGGTGAAAAACTGTTTTTT. Translating gives CASSRVQQGAGEKLFF. The genes are TRBV2 and TRBJ1-4, with 8 bases identical to TRBD1. The CDR3 has 16 amino acids. Trimming cost V 5 bases and J 7 bases; bases outside gene matches: 12. Germline V gene data show CDR1 as SNHLY and CDR2 as FYNNEI.

The table lists this clonotype with many counts. The chain has TRBV7-3 and TRBJ2-1, with D unresolved. Trimming shortened V by 5 bases and J by 5 bases, and 10 bases separated the two germline ends. The CDR3 totals 13 residues. Per the germline V gene, CDR1 is SGHTA and CDR2 is FQGTGA. CDR3 amino acids: CASSPGVDNEQFF. CDR3 sequence (DNA): TGTGCCAGCAGCCCAGGAGTCGACAATGAGCAGTTCTTC. The full variable domain, its missing parts supplied by reference TRBV7-3 and TRBJ2-1, is GAGVSQTPSNKVTEKGKYVELRCDPISGHTALYWYRQSLGQGPEFLIYFQGTGAADDSGLPNDRFFAVRPEGSVSTLKIQRTERGDSAVYLCASSPGVDNEQFFGPGTRLTVL.

As to this clonotype: Just one base apart from a much larger clone, this may be a read error. The chain couples TRBV7-2 to TRBJ2-1, with D maybe TRBD2 (5 bases). CDR1 is SGHTA and CDR2 is FQGNSA in the germline V gene. The CDR3 spans 18 residues. In DNA, the CDR3 is TGTGCCAGCAGCTTTGCCCGTGGACTGGCAAGCTCCTACAATGAGCTGTTCTTC. Translation: CASSFARGLASSYNELFF. Drawing the rest from reference TRBV7-2 and TRBJ2-1, the complete variable domain is GAGVSQSPSNKVTEKGKDVELRCDPISGHTALYWYRQSLGQGLEFLIYFQGNSAPDKSGLPSDRFSAERTGGSVSTLTIQRTQQEDSAVYLCASSFARGLASSYNELFFGPGTRLTVL.

The sample holds a few counts of this clonotype. This rearrangement joins TRBV9 to TRBJ2-1; TRBD2 matches 12 bases. CDR3 length: 18 amino acids. Looked up from germline, CDR1 is SGDLS and CDR2 is YYNGEE. V was pared by 6 bases and J by 3 bases, with 13 bases of the junction left unmatched. DNA for the CDR3: TGTGCCAGCACGACTAGCGGGAGAGATCCTAATCACTACAATGAGCAGTTCTTC. Amino acid sequence: CASTTSGRDPNHYNEQFF. The full variable domain, its missing parts supplied by reference TRBV9 and TRBJ2-1, is DSGVTQTPKHLITATGQRVTLRCSPRSGDLSVYWYQQSLDQGLQFLIQYYNGEERAKGNILERFSAQQFPDLHSELNLSSLELGDSALYFCASTTSGRDPNHYNEQFFGPGTRLTVL.

In its sample, this clonotype was seen a few times. V is TRBV7-2 and J is TRBJ2-1, with 13 bases matching TRBD2. The CDR3 sequence is 16 residues long. Germline CDR1 SGHTA, CDR2 FQGNSA. V lost 5 bases to trimming and J lost 2 bases; unmatched junction nucleotides: 3. In nucleotides, the CDR3 is TGTGCCAGCAGCCTACTAGCGGGAGGGCCCTACAATGAGCAGTTCTTC. This encodes CASSLLAGGPYNEQFF.

This clonotype has a count of ten or more. The chain has TRBV27 and TRBJ2-5, with a tentative D call TRBD1 (6 bases). Trimming shortened V by 5 bases and J by 4 bases, and 17 bases separated the two germline ends. The CDR3 loop spans 15 amino acids. In germline, CDR1 is MNHEY, CDR2 SMNVEV (reference sequence). CDR3 residues: CASSRKTGWTETQYF. CDR3 bases: TGTGCCAGCAGTAGAAAGACAGGATGGACAGAGACCCAGTACTTC.

At least ten counts were recorded for this clonotype. The V and J genes are TRBV3-1 and TRBJ2-5, with TRBD2 matching 7 bases. CDR1 LGHDT and CDR2 YNNKEL come from the germline V gene (reference sequence). The CDR3 is made up of 14 amino acids. After removal of 8 bases from V and 1 base from J, the junction contained 7 bases not matched to a gene. CDR3 DNA: TGTGCCAGCGTAGCGGGCGGGACCCAAGAGACCCAGTACTTC. It codes for CASVAGGTQETQYF.

V and J are TRBV30 and TRBJ2-7, with D tentatively TRBD2 (5 bases). The ends were cut back, 3 bases at V and 5 bases at J, with 14 bases in the middle. This CDR3 has 13 amino acids. CDR1 is GTSNPN, CDR2 SVGIG, per germline (reference sequence). The CDR3 reads CAWSDLAPNEQYF. In DNA, the CDR3 is TGTGCCTGGAGCGACCTAGCTCCAAACGAGCAGTACTTC. The variable domain in full, completed from reference TRBV30 and TRBJ2-7, reads SQTIHQWPATLVQPVGSPLSLECTVEGTSNPNLYWYRQAAGRGLQLLFYSVGIGQISSEVPQNLSASRPQDRQFILSSKKLLLSDSGFYLCAWSDLAPNEQYFGPGTRLTVT.

The genes are TRBV5-8 and TRBJ2-7; maybe TRBD2 (5 bases). Germline loops: CDR1 SGHTS, CDR2 YDEGEE. Trimming cost V 3 bases and J 7 bases, with 11 bases left between them. The CDR3 spans 12 residues. The CDR3 sequence: CASSWLAREQYF. Here the CDR3 DNA reads TGTGCCAGCAGCTGGCTAGCTCGGGAGCAGTACTTC.

There are many counts of this clonotype. The chain joins TRBV20-1 to TRBJ2-7; 9 nucleotides match TRBD1. This CDR3 has 13 amino acids. Germline V gene lookup returns CDR1 DFQATT and CDR2 SNEGSKA (reference sequence). With 5 bases clipped from V and 3 bases from J, the junction kept 5 bases outside the gene matches. The CDR3 here is CSARPGQGYEQYF. In DNA form, the CDR3 reads TGCAGTGCTCGACCGGGACAGGGCTACGAGCAGTACTTC.

Details on this clonotype: At one of its ends the junction is not consistent with the germline gene, which may arise from a read error. The chain employs TRBV20-1 and TRBJ2-1, with 8 positions matching TRBD2. The CDR3 totals 18 residues. The germline V gene encodes CDR1 DFQATT and CDR2 SNEGSKA (reference sequence). CDR3 nucleotides: TGCAGTGCTAGAACCCCAATACTAGCGGCAAAAATCGGTAATGAGCGGTTCTTC. Translation gives CSARTPILAAKIGNERFF.

This clonotype was seen repeatedly, ten times or more. The chain employs TRBV28 and TRBJ2-7, with D perhaps matching TRBD1 (5 bases). The CDR3 is 14 amino acids. Germline V gene lookup returns CDR1 MDHEN and CDR2 SYDVKM. Deletions cut 3 bases from V and 2 bases from J, with 11 bases between. Here the CDR3 DNA reads TGTGCCAGCAGTTTTGAGGCAGGGACCTACGAGCAGTACTTC. As protein: CASSFEAGTYEQYF.

This clonotype has ten or more counts. V and J are TRBV6-1 and TRBJ2-7, with 8 bases identical to TRBD1. Trimming cost V 8 bases and J 2 bases; bases outside gene matches: 8. The CDR3 covers 14 residues. CDR1 is MNHNS, CDR2 SASEGT, per germline. The CDR3 DNA reads TGTGCCAGCCGTAGGACAGGGAGTGCCTACGAGCAGTACTTC. It yields the protein CASRRTGSAYEQYF.

This clonotype was counted between two and nine times. The chain recombines TRBV12-3 or TRBV12-4 with TRBJ1-2; D uncertain. The ends were cut back, 3 bases at V and 6 bases at J, with 11 bases in the middle. The length of the CDR3 is 13 residues. The CDR3 DNA reads TGTGCCAGCAGTTTTTTAGGGATCCATGGCTACACCTTC. Its protein product is CASSFLGIHGYTF.

This clonotype was seen repeatedly, ten times or more. This sequence joins TRBV28 and TRBJ2-7, with D possibly being TRBD2 (6 bases). The V end was cut by 6 bases, the J end by 6 bases, with 21 bases between. The CDR3 sequence is 15 residues long. In germline, CDR1 is MDHEN, CDR2 SYDVKM. The CDR3 DNA is TGTGCCAGCAGGACCTCGGCTAGCGATGGTTCCGAGCAGTACTTC. This translates into CASRTSASDGSEQYF.

This clonotype was observed at least ten times. This chain links TRBV7-9 with TRBJ2-7; no clear D gene. Deletions cut 3 bases from V and 0 bases from J, with 12 bases between. This CDR3 is built from 15 residues. Looked up from germline, CDR1 is SEHNR and CDR2 is FQNEAQ (reference sequence). The DNA of the CDR3 is TGTGCCAGCAGCTTTGGGTCAGACCGCTCCTACGAGCAGTACTTC. Translating gives CASSFGSDRSYEQYF.

This clonotype was counted a few times. A much larger clone differs by one base, so this may be a read error. The genes are TRBV5-1 and TRBJ2-3; the D gene is possibly TRBD1 (5 bases). This CDR3 is built from 15 residues. Trimming removed 6 bases from V and 0 bases from J, with 14 bases in between. The V gene's germline CDR1 is SGHRS and CDR2 YFSETQ. This chain's CDR3 is CASNQQDMSTDTQYF. DNA for the CDR3: TGCGCCAGCAACCAACAGGATATGAGCACAGATACGCAGTATTTT.

The rearrangement uses TRBV7-8 and TRBJ1-5; TRBD1 matches 7 bases. The trim removed 5 bases at V and 0 bases at J, leaving 7 bases unmatched. The CDR3 is made up of 16 amino acids. Germline values: CDR1 SGHVS, CDR2 FQNEAQ. The CDR3 nucleotides are TGTGCCAGCAGCACCCGGGACAGATATAGCAATCAGCCCCAGCATTTT. Encoded protein: CASSTRDRYSNQPQHF.

V is TRBV7-8 and J is TRBJ2-2, with TRBD1 identical over 9 bases. Trimming took 1 base from V and 2 from J; bases not matched to a gene: 11. The length of the CDR3 is 19 residues. CDR1 and CDR2 from the germline V gene are SGHVS and FQNEAQ. CDR3 residues: CASSLVYKPGQGNTGELFF. The CDR3 DNA reads TGTGCCAGCAGCTTAGTGTACAAACCGGGACAGGGAAACACCGGGGAGCTGTTTTTT.

A word on this clonotype: This may be a read error: a much more frequent sequence differs by one nucleotide. This CDR3 reads CASSPVGTSGRRELLF. As DNA, the CDR3 is TGTGCCAGCAGTCCCGTAGGGACTAGCGGGAGGCGGGAGCTGCTTTTT. The rearrangement uses TRBV12-3 or TRBV12-4 and TRBJ2-2; 15 nucleotides match TRBD2. The CDR3 is 16 amino acids.

This clonotype was detected ten times or more. The V and J genes are TRBV7-6 and TRBJ2-7; weak D call: TRBD1 (6 bases). Germline V lookup: CDR1 SGHVS, CDR2 FNYEAQ. V was shortened by 3 bases and J by 4 bases, with 13 bases between the two germline ends. The CDR3 has 14 amino acids. CDR3 loop: CASSFHQGKYEQYF. The CDR3 bases are TGTGCCAGCAGCTTTCATCAGGGGAAGTACGAGCAGTACTTC.

This clonotype was seen ten or more times. The V gene is TRBV6-1, the J gene TRBJ1-4, with a weak D call TRBD1 (6 bases). Trimming removed 2 bases at V and 8 bases at J, with 12 bases between. Germline CDR1 and CDR2: MNHNS and SASEGT. The CDR3 totals 14 residues. This chain's CDR3 is CASSEIRTVEKLFF. CDR3 nucleotides: TGTGCCAGCAGTGAAATTCGGACAGTCGAAAAACTGTTTTTT.

The chain has TRBV4-1 and TRBJ1-1, with D hard to call. This CDR3 has 15 amino acids. Germline V lookup: CDR1 MGHRA, CDR2 YSYEKL. V was trimmed by 2 bases and J by 2 bases, leaving 12 bases between them. CDR3 residues: CASSQRRRGNTEAFF. The CDR3 region has the DNA TGCGCCAGCAGCCAACGAAGGAGAGGAAACACTGAAGCTTTCTTT.